This T cell receptor (beta chain) derives from a study of OX40 agonist ivuxolimab in advanced cancers. Study as a whole: Dose-escalation patients' cancers were hepatocellular carcinoma, melanoma, renal cell or head and neck cancer.

Repertoires were generated with immunoSEQ multiplex PCR, while TCRdb's copy carries only in-frame clones and drops some. There are fewer than 90,000 clones in the sample; about 90% occur only once, and around 1.5% lies in the top ten. V lost 9 bases and J lost 7; bases outside the gene matches: 11. The V gene's germline CDR1 is MDHEN and CDR2 SYDVKM. This CDR3 contains 15 residues. V gene TRBV28 combines with J gene TRBJ2-2; 10 bases align to TRBD1. This specimen was CD4+ or CD8+ T cells sorted from blood, taken in a trial of the OX40 agonist ivuxolimab. This TCR derives from an adult with an advanced solid tumor such as melanoma, head and neck, liver or kidney cancer. CDR3 DNA: TGTGCCAGTGGGGGACAGGGGCTTTTCATCGGGGAGCTGTTTTTT. It codes for CASGGQGLFIGELFF.